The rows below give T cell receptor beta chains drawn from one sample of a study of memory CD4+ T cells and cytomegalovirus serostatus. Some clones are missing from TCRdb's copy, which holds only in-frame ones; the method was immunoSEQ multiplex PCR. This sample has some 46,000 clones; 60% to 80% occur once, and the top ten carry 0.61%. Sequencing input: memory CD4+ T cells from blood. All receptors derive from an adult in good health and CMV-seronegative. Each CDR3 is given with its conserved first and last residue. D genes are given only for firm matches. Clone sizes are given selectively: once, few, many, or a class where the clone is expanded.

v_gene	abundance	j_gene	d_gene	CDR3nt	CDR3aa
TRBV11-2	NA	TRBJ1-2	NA	TGTGCCAGCAGCTTAGTTACTCCAGGGGAGAAGTTTGGCTACACCTTC	CASSLVTPGEKFGYTF
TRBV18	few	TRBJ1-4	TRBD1	TGTGCCAGCTCAACTCGACAGGGGGATGAAAAACTGTTTTTT	CASSTRQGDEKLFF
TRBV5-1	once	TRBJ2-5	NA	TGCGCCAGCAGTTGGGGGACCCAAGAGACCCAGTACTTC	CASSWGTQETQYF
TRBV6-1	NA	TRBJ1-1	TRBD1	TGTGCCAGCGAGACCGGGACAGCCGTCAACAGGGCTTTCTTT	CASETGTAVNRAFF
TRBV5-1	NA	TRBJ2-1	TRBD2	TGCGCCAGCAGCGTCGAGCGGGGGGCTTACAATGAGCAGTTCTTC	CASSVERGAYNEQFF
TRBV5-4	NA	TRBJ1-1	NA	TGTGCCAGCAGCCCCGAGCGCAGCTACACTGAAGCTTTCTTT	CASSPERSYTEAFF
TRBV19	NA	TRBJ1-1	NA	TGTGCCAGTAGTATCGACCGGGGTGCAGCTTTCTTT	CASSIDRGAAFF
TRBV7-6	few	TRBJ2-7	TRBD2	TGTGCCAGCAGCTTGCGGGGCGGGGGATTAAGCGACGAGCAGTACTTC	CASSLRGGGLSDEQYF
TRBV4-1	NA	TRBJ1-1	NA	TGCGCCAGCAGCCAACAGGGACCGGTGAACACTGAAGCTTTCTTT	CASSQQGPVNTEAFF
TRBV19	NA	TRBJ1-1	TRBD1	TGTGCCAGTAGCCCGGACAGGGGATACCGAGGCACTGAAGCTTTCTTT	CASSPDRGYRGTEAFF
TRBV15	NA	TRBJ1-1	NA	TGTGCCACCAGCGAGGGCAGCAAGAACACTGAAGCTTTCTTT	CATSEGSKNTEAFF
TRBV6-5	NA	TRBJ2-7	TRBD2	TGTGCCAGCAGTTACTCTAGCGGGGGGGCCTCCTACGAGCAGTACTTC	CASSYSSGGASYEQYF
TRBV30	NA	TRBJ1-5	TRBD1	TGTGCCTGGAGGCATAGACAGGGGGCTAGCAATCAGCCCCAGCATTTT	CAWRHRQGASNQPQHF
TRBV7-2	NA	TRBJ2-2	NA	TGTGCCAGCAGTGTAGCGGTAACCGGGGAGCTGTTTTTT	CASSVAVTGELFF
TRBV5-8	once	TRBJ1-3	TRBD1	TGTGCCAGCAGCTCACTCATTACAGGGGTGAATGGAAACACCATATATTTT	CASSSLITGVNGNTIYF
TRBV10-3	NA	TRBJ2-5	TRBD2	TGTGCCATCAGTGAGTCGGGGGAGCGGGGAGAGACCCAGTACTTC	CAISESGERGETQYF
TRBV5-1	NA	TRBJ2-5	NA	TGCGCCAGCAGCTTGGAAGTGTACCAAGAGACCCAGTACTTC	CASSLEVYQETQYF
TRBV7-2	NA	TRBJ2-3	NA	TGTGCCAGCAGCTTAGATGGAGCTAATACGCAGTATTTT	CASSLDGANTQYF
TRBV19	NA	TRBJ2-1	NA	TGTGCCAGTAGCCTGTTAACAGGTAATGAGCAGTTCTTC	CASSLLTGNEQFF
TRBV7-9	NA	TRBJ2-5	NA	TGTGCCAGCAGCTTGGGGGGTTTACCTCCGAGGGAGACCCAGTACTTC	CASSLGGLPPRETQYF
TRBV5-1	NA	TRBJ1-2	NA	TGCGCCAGCAGCTTCGGACAGTTCGATGGCTACACCTTC	CASSFGQFDGYTF
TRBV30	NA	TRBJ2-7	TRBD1	TGTGCCTGGACGTTAGGGACAGGACAGCAGTACTTC	CAWTLGTGQQYF
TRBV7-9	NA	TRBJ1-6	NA	TGTGCCAGCAGCCTCGATCGGACAAGGGGTAATTCACCCCTCCACTTT	CASSLDRTRGNSPLHF